Listed below are T cell receptor beta chains from one sample, sequenced in a study of blood T cell repertoires in COVID-19. Some clones are missing from TCRdb's copy, which holds only in-frame ones; the method was immunoSEQ multiplex PCR. The data hold approximately 230,000 clones, with around four fifths observed a single time. Sequenced input: peripheral blood. The receptors derive from a man at least 80 years old with acute or convalescent COVID-19. CDR3s include the opening cysteine and the closing phenylalanine or tryptophan. The order of the fields is clone size, J gene, D gene, V gene, CDR3 protein, CDR3 DNA. A D gene is named only where the DNA matches it firmly. The size field is filled for only some rows; it gives once, few, many or a size class.

>-|TRBJ2-7|-|TRBV25-1
CASGRAGPAYEQYF
TGTGCCAGCGGGAGAGCGGGTCCGGCCTACGAGCAGTACTTC
>-|TRBJ2-7|-|TRBV27
CASSFRGGYEQYF
TGTGCCAGCAGTTTCCGGGGAGGCTACGAGCAGTACTTC
>-|TRBJ2-2|-|TRBV29-1
CSVPRRGATNTGELFF
TGCAGCGTCCCAAGGCGCGGGGCGACGAACACCGGGGAGCTGTTTTTT
>once|TRBJ2-1|-|TRBV29-1
CSVQGPGTRGRNEQFF
TGCAGCGTTCAGGGGCCCGGGACCCGTGGTCGTAATGAGCAGTTCTTC
>-|TRBJ2-2|TRBD1|TRBV19
CASSSSGTGIWELFF
TGTGCCAGTAGTAGCTCCGGGACAGGAATTTGGGAGCTGTTTTTT
>-|TRBJ2-7|-|TRBV6-2/TRBV6-3
CASSRSSYEQYF
TGTGCCAGCAGTAGGAGCTCCTACGAGCAGTACTTC
>-|TRBJ1-6|TRBD1|TRBV27
CASSLRTGLSNSPLHF
TGTGCCAGCAGTTTAAGGACAGGGCTTTCGAATTCACCCCTCCACTTT
>-|TRBJ2-2|TRBD2|TRBV7-6
CASSLALTSGSWSTGELFF
TGTGCCAGCAGCTTAGCGCTTACTAGCGGGAGTTGGTCCACCGGGGAGCTGTTTTTT
>-|TRBJ2-7|TRBD1|TRBV27
CASSPRQGDTYEQYF
TGTGCCAGCAGTCCCAGACAGGGGGATACCTACGAGCAGTACTTC
>-|TRBJ2-2|TRBD2|TRBV27
CASSLLIGLAGDTGELFF
TGTGCCAGCAGTTTATTAATAGGACTAGCGGGAGATACCGGGGAGCTGTTTTTT
>-|TRBJ2-7|-|TRBV6-5
CASSYSPYGQSEQYF
TGTGCCAGCAGTTACTCGCCTTACGGACAGTCCGAGCAGTACTTC
>once|TRBJ2-5|-|TRBV10-1
CASSEQKETQYF
TGCGCCAGCAGTGAACAGAAAGAGACCCAGTACTTC
>-|TRBJ1-1|-|TRBV6-5
CASSRTAGARAFF
TGTGCCAGCAGCCGGACGGCAGGGGCGCGAGCTTTCTTT
>-|TRBJ2-7|-|TRBV5-1
CASSLAAGLNEQYF
TGCGCCAGCAGCTTGGCAGCAGGCTTGAACGAGCAGTACTTC
>once|TRBJ1-4|-|TRBV7-9
CASSRDGVPGGEKLFF
TGTGCCAGCAGCCGGGATGGGGTTCCAGGCGGTGAAAAACTGTTTTTT
>few|TRBJ2-2|TRBD1|TRBV20-1
CSASRDRGTGELFF
TGCAGTGCTAGTAGGGACAGAGGCACCGGGGAGCTGTTTTTT
>-|TRBJ2-7|-|TRBV6-6
CASSPTGTGEQYF
TGTGCCAGCAGCCCCACAGGGACGGGCGAGCAGTACTTC
>once|TRBJ2-2|TRBD2|TRBV19
CASRRTSGTGELFF
TGTGCCAGTAGAAGGACTAGTGGCACCGGGGAGCTGTTTTTT
>-|TRBJ1-2|TRBD1|TRBV11-2
CASSSLTGWNYGYTF
TGTGCCAGCAGCTCGCTGACAGGGTGGAACTATGGCTACACCTTC
>-|TRBJ2-5|-|TRBV2
CASSEQGGTQETQYF
TGTGCCAGCAGTGAACAAGGCGGCACTCAAGAGACCCAGTACTTC
>-|TRBJ2-3|-|TRBV9
CASSVAVSTDTQYF
TGTGCCAGCAGCGTAGCGGTTAGCACAGATACGCAGTATTTT
>few|TRBJ1-4|-|TRBV5-6
CASSFGGAEKLFF
TGTGCCAGCAGCTTCGGGGGGGCGGAAAAACTGTTTTTT
>-|TRBJ2-3|-|TRBV6-6
CASRPGHPADTQYF
TGTGCCAGCAGGCCGGGACACCCGGCGGATACGCAGTATTTT
>-|TRBJ1-2|-|TRBV28
CASSFRGYGYTF
TGTGCCAGCAGTTTTCGGGGTTACGGCTACACCTTC
>-|TRBJ2-3|-|TRBV29-1
CSVQVVRSTDTQYF
TGCAGCGTTCAAGTGGTCAGAAGCACAGATACGCAGTATTTT
>-|TRBJ2-3|-|TRBV29-1
CSVESGSDTQYF
TGCAGCGTTGAATCCGGGTCCGATACGCAGTATTTT
>-|TRBJ2-1|-|TRBV29-1
CSVGLNNEQFF
TGCAGCGTTGGACTGAACAATGAGCAGTTCTTC
>once|TRBJ2-3|TRBD2|TRBV7-2
CASSSSRLAGDTQYF
TGTGCCAGCAGCTCTTCACGACTAGCGGGGGATACGCAGTATTTT
>-|TRBJ2-5|TRBD1|TRBV5-1
CASSVAGGRETQYF
TGCGCCAGCAGTGTGGCAGGGGGCAGAGAGACCCAGTACTTC
>-|TRBJ2-7|-|TRBV4-2
CASSPTGTNSYEQYF
TGTGCCAGCAGCCCCACAGGGACAAACTCCTACGAGCAGTACTTC
>-|TRBJ1-2|TRBD1|TRBV18
CASSPGQNYGYTF
TGTGCCAGCTCACCGGGACAGAACTATGGCTACACCTTC
>-|TRBJ2-7|-|TRBV11-2
CASSLGQVYEQYF
TGTGCCAGCAGCTTAGGACAAGTCTACGAGCAGTACTTC
>-|TRBJ1-5|-|TRBV28
CASSLVGFGNQPQHF
TGTGCCAGCAGTTTAGTGGGCTTTGGCAATCAGCCCCAGCATTTT
>-|TRBJ1-4|-|TRBV5-1
CASSFRVSGEKLFF
TGCGCCAGCAGCTTCCGGGTTAGCGGGGAAAAACTGTTTTTT
>-|TRBJ1-2|-|TRBV5-1
CASSLESGGFGYGYTF
TGCGCCAGCAGCTTGGAGTCAGGAGGGTTTGGATATGGCTACACCTTC
>-|TRBJ2-7|-|TRBV7-9
CASSEVVAGTYEQYF
TGTGCCAGCAGCGAGGTTGTGGCGGGAACCTACGAGCAGTACTTC
>once|TRBJ2-1|TRBD1|TRBV3-1/TRBV3-2
CASSQNSGTAYNEQFF
TGTGCCAGCAGCCAAAATTCCGGGACAGCATACAATGAGCAGTTCTTC
>-|TRBJ2-7|TRBD2|TRBV7-2
CASSLAPAGGSYEQYF
TGTGCCAGCAGCTTAGCTCCAGCGGGGGGATCCTACGAGCAGTACTTC
>-|TRBJ2-7|-|TRBV19
CASSRAAGVGEQYF
TGTGCCAGTAGTAGGGCGGCAGGGGTTGGTGAGCAGTACTTC
>-|TRBJ1-2|-|TRBV14
CASSQTSLSYGYTF
TGTGCCAGCAGCCAAACTTCGCTATCCTATGGCTACACCTTC
>-|TRBJ2-6|-|TRBV28
CASSSQDNSGANVLTF
TGTGCCAGCAGTTCCCAGGATAACTCTGGGGCCAACGTCCTGACTTTC
>-|TRBJ2-3|TRBD2|TRBV5-4
CASSLVRLAGGSTDTQYF
TGTGCCAGCAGCTTGGTACGGCTAGCGGGGGGAAGTACAGATACGCAGTATTTT
>-|TRBJ2-3|TRBD1|TRBV7-3
CASSLDRGTDTQYF
TGTGCCAGCAGCTTGGACAGGGGAACAGATACGCAGTATTTT
>once|TRBJ1-4|-|TRBV23-1
CASSQFGGPAIEIPEEKLFF
TGCGCCAGCAGTCAATTCGGGGGGCCCGCGATAGAAATTCCGGAGGAAAAACTGTTTTTT
>few|TRBJ1-1|-|TRBV10-1
CALVRKRMNTEAFF
TGCGCCCTAGTGCGGAAGAGAATGAACACTGAAGCTTTCTTT
>-|TRBJ2-1|-|TRBV20-1
CSASSSIEQFF
TGCAGTGCTTCAAGCTCCATTGAGCAGTTCTTC
>-|TRBJ2-1|-|TRBV3-1/TRBV3-2
CASSQTKGWQFF
TGTGCCAGCAGCCAAACAAAGGGGTGGCAGTTCTTC
>once|TRBJ2-3|-|TRBV20-1
CSPKTDTQYF
TGCAGTCCAAAAACAGATACGCAGTATTTT
>-|TRBJ2-5|-|TRBV27
CASSFVQSAAQYF
TGTGCCAGCAGTTTCGTCCAGAGTGCGGCCCAGTACTTC
>-|TRBJ2-7|TRBD1|TRBV3-1/TRBV3-2
CASSRDREYEQYF
TGTGCCAGCAGCAGGGACAGGGAATACGAGCAGTACTTC
>-|TRBJ2-2|TRBD1|TRBV3-1/TRBV3-2
CASSIYTGDTGELFF
TGTGCCAGCAGTATATATACAGGGGACACCGGGGAGCTGTTTTTT
>-|TRBJ1-2|-|TRBV5-6
CASSLVRGAYGYTF
TGTGCCAGCAGCTTGGTCAGGGGTGCCTATGGCTACACCTTC
>few|TRBJ1-4|TRBD1|TRBV6-5
CASNPFRDREKLFF
TGTGCCAGCAATCCCTTCCGGGACAGGGAAAAACTGTTTTTT
>-|TRBJ2-3|TRBD1|TRBV20-1
CSASTGGAYTQYF
TGCAGTGCTAGTACAGGGGGCGCATATACGCAGTATTTT
>-|TRBJ2-2|-|TRBV11-3
CASSSRTGELFF
TGTGCCAGCAGTAGTAGAACCGGGGAGCTGTTTTTT
>-|TRBJ1-2|-|TRBV6-1
CASSEAVGVVYGYTF
TGTGCCAGCAGTGAAGCCGTCGGGGTTGTCTATGGCTACACCTTC
>-|TRBJ1-5|-|TRBV18
CASSPIRTQDSNQPQHF
TGTGCCAGCTCACCGATACGGACACAGGATAGCAATCAGCCCCAGCATTTT
>-|TRBJ1-2|TRBD1|TRBV5-1
CASSPAGTEAVYGYTF
TGCGCCAGCAGCCCTGCCGGGACAGAAGCTGTCTATGGCTACACCTTC
>-|TRBJ2-7|TRBD1|TRBV6-5
CASRDGTGGGGEQYF
TGTGCCAGCAGGGACGGGACAGGGGGCGGGGGTGAGCAGTACTTC